Following are 27 T cell receptor beta chains from one sample sequenced in a study of T cells after posttransplantation cyclophosphamide. Busulfan-fludarabine conditioning, marrow transplant, and cyclophosphamide on days +3 and +4 were administered. Method: immunoSEQ multiplex PCR; TCRdb's copy keeps in-frame clones and lacks some. The sample has some 20,000 clones, roughly 87% seen once. The source was PBMCs, collected after allogeneic stem cell transplant with posttransplant cyclophosphamide. The receptor source for this set is a female patient aged 40 to 55 who received an allogeneic stem cell transplant from a related donor, was CMV-positive, and had no GVHD. These T cells may partly come from the graft donor.

The rearrangement joins TRBV7-6 to TRBJ2-1; D possibly corresponds to TRBD2 (6 bases). Germline V gives CDR1 SGHVS, CDR2 FNYEAQ. With 3 bases removed from V and 10 bases from J, the gap between germline ends came to 7 bases. This CDR3 comprises 11 residues. CDR3 loop: CASSFAGEQFF. CDR3 coding DNA: TGTGCCAGCAGCTTCGCGGGGGAGCAGTTCTTC.

A single count supports this clone. This chain connects TRBV7-8 to TRBJ2-1, with 10 bases lining up with TRBD2. Germline CDR1 SGHVS, CDR2 FQNEAQ. The CDR3 contains 15 residues. V was pared by 3 bases and J by 3 bases, with 2 bases of the junction left unmatched. CDR3 bases: TGTGCCAGCAGCTTCGTAGCGGGAGGCTACAATGAGCAGTTCTTC. It encodes CASSFVAGGYNEQFF.

The chain recombines TRBV10-3 with TRBJ2-7; TRBD1 is a possible D gene (5 bases). Germline V gene lookup returns CDR1 ENHRY and CDR2 SYGVKD. The V and J ends lost 8 bases and 3 bases respectively, with 8 bases between them. This CDR3 is built from 11 residues. CDR3 nucleotide sequence: TGTGCCATCCAGGGCCTCTACGAGCAGTACTTC. This gives the protein CAIQGLYEQYF.

This clone was picked up one time. V and J are TRBV5-8 and TRBJ1-4, with D unclear. V lost 0 bases and J 12 bases, leaving 9 bases between the germline ends. The CDR3 contains 12 residues. From germline, CDR1 is SGHTS and CDR2 YDEGEE. CDR3 residues: CASSLATAQLFF. In DNA form, the CDR3 reads TGTGCCAGCAGCTTGGCAACAGCTCAACTGTTTTTT.

The rearrangement uses TRBV5-6 and TRBJ2-5; 9 bases are shared with TRBD2. CDR1 and CDR2 (germline): SGHDT, YYEEEE. This CDR3 comprises 15 residues. Trimming removed 4 bases from V and 4 bases from J; junction bases left unmatched: 8. CDR3: CASSTGTSPGETQYF. The CDR3 DNA sequence: TGTGCCAGCAGCACCGGGACTAGCCCCGGAGAGACCCAGTACTTC.

This chain uses TRBV28 with TRBJ1-6; TRBD1 aligns across 8 bases. Germline CDR1 and CDR2: MDHEN and SYDVKM. Unmatched junction bases numbered 3, after V lost 3 bases and J lost 2 bases. This CDR3 spans 16 amino acids. The CDR3 here is CASSFQGATYNSPLHF. CDR3 nucleotide sequence: TGTGCCAGCAGTTTTCAGGGGGCCACCTATAATTCACCCCTCCACTTT.

V gene TRBV7-3 combines with J gene TRBJ2-3; TRBD2 might be the D (5 bases). V lost 2 bases to trimming and J lost 4 bases, with 10 bases between them. Germline CDR1 and CDR2: SGHTA and FQGTGA. The CDR3 runs to 14 residues. CDR3 sequence: CASSLEGSPDTQYF. CDR3 sequence (DNA): TGTGCCAGCAGCTTAGAGGGCTCTCCAGATACGCAGTATTTT.

The J gene is TRBJ2-3, the V gene TRBV5-1; a weak D match, TRBD2 (6 bases). V was shortened by 0 bases and J by 1 base, with 12 bases between the two germline ends. The length of the CDR3 is 16 residues. The germline V gene has CDR1 SGHRS and CDR2 YFSETQ. The CDR3 protein is CASSLALGGRTDTQYF. The CDR3 region has the DNA TGCGCCAGCAGCTTGGCCCTGGGGGGACGCACAGATACGCAGTATTTT.

This clone was seen only once. The chain carries TRBV18 and TRBJ2-7, with TRBD1 identical over 8 bases. Trimming at V came to 6 bases and at J to 4 bases, leaving 8 bases not matched to a gene. The length of the CDR3 is 14 residues. CDR1 is KGHSH, CDR2 LQKENI, per germline. CDR3 in amino acids: CASSQRTGIYEQYF. CDR3 sequence (DNA): TGTGCCAGCTCCCAGAGGACAGGGATTTACGAGCAGTACTTC.

V usage is TRBV5-1 and J usage is TRBJ1-1, with D maybe TRBD1 (6 bases). V was shortened by 2 bases and J by 3 bases, with 11 bases between the two germline ends. The CDR3 is 14 residues long. Germline CDR1 is SGHRS and CDR2 is YFSETQ. CDR3 region: CASSLQGFDTEAFF. The CDR3 DNA is TGCGCCAGCAGCTTACAGGGTTTTGACACTGAAGCTTTCTTT. Full variable domain (remainder filled in from reference TRBV5-1 and TRBJ1-1): KAGVTQTPRYLIKTRGQQVTLSCSPISGHRSVSWYQQTPGQGLQFLFEYFSETQRNKGNFPGRFSGRQFSNSRSEMNVSTLELGDSALYLCASSLQGFDTEAFFGQGTRLTVV.

There are a few counts of this clone. The rearrangement uses TRBV7-3 and TRBJ2-3; D call uncertain. This CDR3 contains 15 residues. The germline gives CDR1 SGHTA, CDR2 FQGTGA. The V and J ends lost 0 bases and 3 bases respectively, with 10 bases between them. The CDR3 reads CASSLTGKATDTQYF. In DNA form, the CDR3 reads TGTGCCAGCAGCTTAACTGGAAAAGCGACAGATACGCAGTATTTT. Together with reference TRBV7-3 and TRBJ2-3, the CDR3 gives the full variable domain: GAGVSQTPSNKVTEKGKYVELRCDPISGHTALYWYRQSLGQGPEFLIYFQGTGAADDSGLPNDRFFAVRPEGSVSTLKIQRTERGDSAVYLCASSLTGKATDTQYFGPGTRLTVL.

The chain joins TRBV11-3 to TRBJ1-1, with D tentatively TRBD1 (5 bases). Looked up from germline, CDR1 is SGHNT and CDR2 is YENEEA. V lost 3 bases to trimming and J lost 2 bases, with 7 bases between them. This CDR3 has 13 amino acids. The CDR3 spells CASSLGGNTEAFF. The CDR3, as DNA: TGTGCCAGCAGCTTGGGGGGTAACACTGAAGCTTTCTTT.

This chain joins TRBV19 and TRBJ2-1, with TRBD2 matching over 9 bases. J gave up 6 bases and V 2 bases, and 14 bases lay outside the gene matches. This CDR3 is built from 18 residues. The germline V gene has CDR1 LNHDA and CDR2 SQIVND (reference sequence). The DNA of the CDR3 is TGTGCCAGTAGTATAATCCGGGGGGGGGCTAGCGGGACCAATGAGCAGTTCTTC. Translation gives CASSIIRGGASGTNEQFF.

The CDR3 region has the DNA TGTGCCAGTAGTAATAGGGCGGGCGATGAGCAGTTCTTC. Translating gives CASSNRAGDEQFF. The gene calls are TRBV19 and TRBJ2-1; D perhaps matches TRBD2 (5 bases). Trimming removed 4 bases at V and 8 bases at J, with 12 bases between. Looked up from germline, CDR1 is LNHDA and CDR2 is SQIVND (reference sequence). The CDR3 is 13 residues long.

The CDR3: CASRGGLAGATGELFF. The CDR3 bases are TGTGCCAGCAGGGGGGGACTAGCGGGAGCCACCGGGGAGCTGTTTTTT. The chain has TRBV9 and TRBJ2-2, with 14 bases fitting TRBD2. CDR1 is SGDLS and CDR2 is YYNGEE in the germline V gene. This CDR3 has 16 amino acids. With 5 bases clipped from V and 4 bases from J, the junction kept 4 bases outside the gene matches.

This chain links TRBV5-1 with TRBJ1-1; a weak D match, TRBD1 (5 bases). V lost 4 bases and J 0 bases, leaving 10 bases between the germline ends. The germline V gene has CDR1 SGHRS and CDR2 YFSETQ. The CDR3 has 14 residues. CDR3 protein: CASSGGTVNTEAFF. The CDR3 region has the DNA TGCGCCAGCAGCGGGGGGACGGTGAACACTGAAGCTTTCTTT.

The rearrangement uses TRBV7-8 and TRBJ1-5; 9 bases fit TRBD1. The CDR3 runs 17 residues. Germline V gives CDR1 SGHVS, CDR2 FQNEAQ. J lost 9 bases, V lost 1 base, and 13 bases had no gene match. CDR3 in DNA: TGTGCCAGCAGCTTAGGACCGGGACAGGGAGTTAGTGGGCCCCAGCATTTT. Its translation is CASSLGPGQGVSGPQHF.

This chain connects TRBV18 to TRBJ2-7, with TRBD1 matching over 10 bases. The CDR3 contains 14 residues. Per germline, CDR1 KGHSH and CDR2 LQKENI. V lost 2 bases, J lost 6 bases, and 4 bases stayed unmatched. This chain's CDR3 is CASSPGDRGREQYF. The CDR3 region has the DNA TGTGCCAGCTCACCAGGGGACAGGGGTCGCGAGCAGTACTTC.

The rearrangement links TRBV2 to TRBJ2-1, with a weak D call TRBD1 (6 bases). The CDR3 spans 13 residues. Germline CDR1 and CDR2: SNHLY and FYNNEI. V gave up 6 bases and J gave up 8 bases, with 14 bases separating them. The CDR3 protein is CASRDSPRDEQFF. CDR3 coding DNA: TGTGCCAGCAGGGACAGCCCCCGGGATGAGCAGTTCTTC. Combining the CDR3 with reference TRBV2 and TRBJ2-1 gives the whole variable domain EPEVTQTPSHQVTQMGQEVILRCVPISNHLYFYWYRQILGQKVEFLVSFYNNEISEKSEIFDDQFSVERPDGSNFTLKIRSTKLEDSAMYFCASRDSPRDEQFFGPGTRLTVL.

The chain combines TRBV4-3 with TRBJ2-2; unclear D gene. The CDR3 is 14 amino acids. The germline V and J ends were trimmed by 5 bases and 7 bases, with 14 bases remaining between them. Germline V gene lookup returns CDR1 LGHNA and CDR2 YSLEER. The chain's CDR3 is CASSSRPGSGELFF. CDR3 nucleotides: TGCGCCAGCAGCTCCCGACCAGGTAGCGGGGAGCTGTTTTTT.

The rearrangement uses TRBV5-6 and TRBJ1-2; TRBD1 agrees at 8 bases. Trimming removed 4 bases from V and 0 bases from J; junction bases left unmatched: 11. This CDR3 contains 17 residues. The germline V gene has CDR1 SGHDT and CDR2 YYEEEE. CDR3 residues: CASSPGQGRGANYGYTF. Written as DNA, the CDR3 is TGTGCCAGCAGCCCTGGACAGGGTCGCGGAGCTAACTATGGCTACACCTTC.

The chain joins TRBV10-3 to TRBJ2-2; D remains ambiguous. V lost 6 bases, J lost 5 bases, and 4 bases lay in between. Germline CDR1 reads ENHRY; CDR2 reads SYGVKD. The CDR3 totals 11 residues. The CDR3 is CAISLTGELFF. CDR3 in DNA: TGTGCCATCAGCCTAACCGGGGAGCTGTTTTTT.

This clone appeared once. The chain carries TRBV30 and TRBJ1-4; 9 positions match TRBD1. The J segment lost 7 bases and the V segment lost 5 bases, leaving 5 bases of the junction unmatched. The CDR3 runs to 13 residues. CDR1 GTSNPN and CDR2 SVGIG come from the germline V gene (reference sequence). As DNA, the CDR3 is TGTGCCTGGGCCGGGACAGGGTCTGAAAAACTGTTTTTT. Translated: CAWAGTGSEKLFF.

This chain links TRBV6-5 with TRBJ1-3, with D uncertain. Germline CDR1 and CDR2: MNHEY and SVGAGI. This CDR3 has 12 amino acids. The V gene lost 8 bases and the J gene lost 0 bases, with 5 bases spanning the gap. The CDR3 DNA reads TGTGCCAGCTTTAACTCTGGAAACACCATATATTTT. Translating it yields CASFNSGNTIYF.

The chain links TRBV29-1 to TRBJ2-5; D possibly corresponds to TRBD2 (7 bases). The CDR3 is 12 residues long. Germline assignment: CDR1 SQVTM and CDR2 ANQGSEA. V was trimmed by 7 bases and J by 5 bases, leaving 14 bases between them. The CDR3 protein is CSGKRGGETQYF. Here the CDR3 DNA reads TGCAGCGGAAAGAGGGGGGGGGAGACCCAGTACTTC.

The rearrangement uses TRBV2 and TRBJ2-1, with TRBD2 identical over 9 bases. V gave up 3 bases and J gave up 8 bases; unmatched junction bases: 17. The length of the CDR3 is 18 residues. Germline loops: CDR1 SNHLY, CDR2 FYNNEI. CDR3 DNA sequence: TGTGCCAGCAGTGAGTCTAAGTTTGGCGGGAGGGCCCTGGATGAGCAGTTCTTC. Translation gives CASSESKFGGRALDEQFF.

The rearrangement links TRBV15 to TRBJ1-1, with D uncertain. The CDR3 loop spans 15 amino acids. Trimming shortened V by 1 base and J by 7 bases, and 16 bases separated the two germline ends. CDR1 LNHNV and CDR2 YYDKDF come from the germline V gene (reference sequence). The DNA of the CDR3 is TGTGCCACCAGCAGAGCGGAGTCCTTTTCTCTTGAAGCTTTCTTT. This translates into CATSRAESFSLEAFF.